This passage covers 22 T cell receptor beta chains from one sample sequenced in a study of T cells in Graves' hyperthyroidism and ophthalmopathy. It was RNA transcripts that yielded the amplified TCR beta CDR3 regions. Initially, a first-round RT-PCR of the TCR CDR3 employed the HTBI primer set. One entry per CDR3 protein, called by TCRdb with MiXCR from the multiplex PCR reads. The sample carries nearly 110,000 distinct CDR3 sequences, approximately 15% recorded once. The sample was blood. The receptors shown here come from a woman aged 50 to 60 with Graves' hyperthyroidism.

This clonotype was recorded at least ten times. The rearrangement joins TRBV3-1 to TRBJ1-2; possible D gene TRBD1, 6 bases. V was clipped by 1 base and J by 4 bases, with 13 bases between them. The CDR3 length is 15 residues. CDR1 is LGHDT, CDR2 YNNKEL, per germline (reference sequence). CDR3: CASSQVGGRSYGYTF. The CDR3 nucleotides are TGTGCCAGCAGCCAAGTAGGGGGACGGTCCTATGGCTACACCTTC.

This clonotype was detected ten times or more. J is TRBJ2-3 and V is TRBV24-1, with D unclear. Between the trimmed V and J ends, which lost 2 bases and 0 bases, there was a span of 8 bases. The CDR3 spans 15 residues. Germline loops: CDR1 KGHDR, CDR2 SFDVKD. CDR3 sequence: CATSDYQASTDTQYF. In DNA, the CDR3 is TGTGCCACCAGTGATTACCAGGCCAGCACAGATACGCAGTATTTT.

This clonotype turned up a few times. The gene calls are TRBV19 and TRBJ2-1; 9 bases fit TRBD2. Trimming at V came to 1 base and at J to 4 bases, leaving 2 bases not matched to a gene. Germline V CDR1 and CDR2: LNHDA, SQIVND (reference sequence). The CDR3 runs to 15 residues. In DNA form, the CDR3 reads TGTGCCAGTAGTATAGTCCTAGCGGGGTACAATGAGCAGTTCTTC. The encoded protein is CASSIVLAGYNEQFF.

This clonotype showed up many times. The chain couples TRBV4-2 to TRBJ2-5, with 9 nucleotides matching TRBD2. Germline V gene lookup returns CDR1 LGHNA and CDR2 YNFKEQ. After removal of 1 base from V and 3 bases from J, the junction contained 6 bases not matched to a gene. The CDR3 spans 16 residues. The CDR3 loop is CASSQVTSGLEETQYF. CDR3 nucleotides: TGTGCCAGCAGCCAAGTCACTAGCGGGCTGGAAGAGACCCAGTACTTC.

The chain couples TRBV12-3 or TRBV12-4 to TRBJ1-5; D ambiguous. Trimming shortened V by 2 bases and J by 1 base, and 9 bases separated the two germline ends. This CDR3 has 15 amino acids. CDR3 amino acids: CASSLREESNQPQHF. As DNA, the CDR3 is TGTGCCAGCAGTTTAAGGGAAGAGAGCAATCAGCCCCAGCATTTT.

In its sample, this clonotype was seen many times. The gene calls are TRBV3-1 and TRBJ2-1; D not resolved. The germline gives CDR1 LGHDT, CDR2 YNNKEL (reference sequence). This CDR3 spans 20 amino acids. Trimming removed 0 bases from V and 0 bases from J, with 21 bases in between. CDR3 region: CASSQDRRLIGYASYNEQFF. The CDR3 bases are TGTGCCAGCAGCCAAGATCGCCGTCTTATCGGCTACGCCTCCTACAATGAGCAGTTCTTC.

In this sample, this clonotype turned up many times. The chain recombines TRBV7-8 with TRBJ1-1; D is possibly TRBD1 (6 bases). This CDR3 has 14 residues. V lost 6 bases and J 11 bases, leaving 22 bases between the germline ends. The germline V gene encodes CDR1 SGHVS and CDR2 FQNEAQ. CDR3 in DNA: TGTGCCAGCAGACCCACCTTGGCAGGGGACAAGGCTTTCTTT. Its protein product is CASRPTLAGDKAFF.

This clonotype was seen at least ten times. This chain joins TRBV6-5 and TRBJ2-7; 7 bases align to TRBD1. CDR3 size: 15 residues. V lost 2 bases and J lost 1; bases outside the gene matches: 5. Germline loops: CDR1 MNHEY, CDR2 SVGAGI. The CDR3 here is CASSYESTGSYEQYF. Written as DNA, the CDR3 is TGTGCCAGCAGTTACGAGTCGACAGGGTCCTACGAGCAGTACTTC.

The CDR3 bases are TGTGCCAGCAACCCGACTAAGTCAGGGGTCGGCTACACCTTC. Encoded protein: CASNPTKSGVGYTF. The chain links TRBV2 to TRBJ1-2; D possibly corresponds to TRBD1 (6 bases). The CDR3 has 14 residues. V lost 7 bases and J 8 bases, leaving 20 bases between the germline ends. Germline V gene sequence: CDR1 SNHLY, CDR2 FYNNEI.

This clonotype was counted many times. This chain links TRBV28 with TRBJ1-1; D ambiguous. The CDR3 sequence is 14 residues long. V was trimmed by 6 bases and J by 4 bases, leaving 15 bases between them. Per the germline V gene, CDR1 is MDHEN and CDR2 is SYDVKM. The CDR3 loop reads CASSPQRVGTEAFF. The CDR3 nucleotides read TGTGCCAGCAGCCCACAAAGGGTTGGCACTGAAGCTTTCTTT.

This clonotype was counted many times. The CDR3 nucleotides read TGTGCCAGCAGTCCCGCTTTTGTGCGGGAGGGCCAGAGCACCGGGGAGCTGTTTTTT. This sequence encodes CASSPAFVREGQSTGELFF. This sequence joins TRBV6-1 and TRBJ2-2; 9 bases are a match to TRBD2. The CDR3 totals 19 residues. V lost 5 bases, J lost 4 bases, and 17 bases stayed unmatched. CDR1 and CDR2 from the germline V gene are MNHNS and SASEGT.

CDR3 sequence reads: CASCSNQGGSREQFF. CDR3 nucleotides: TGTGCCAGTTGTTCAAATCAAGGCGGGAGCCGGGAGCAGTTCTTC. This chain joins TRBV19 and TRBJ2-1, with 7 nucleotides matching TRBD2. Per germline, CDR1 LNHDA and CDR2 SQIVND (reference sequence). The CDR3 is 15 amino acids. With V trimmed by 8 bases and J by 10 bases, 17 bases remained unmatched.

Ten or more counts support this clonotype. V is TRBV7-2 and J is TRBJ1-2, with D tentatively TRBD1 (6 bases). Germline CDR1 reads SGHTA; CDR2 reads FQGNSA. CDR3 length equals 15 residues. V lost 1 base, J lost 4 bases, and 13 bases lay in between. In DNA, the CDR3 is TGTGCCAGCAGCTTAGTGGGGGGCGGCGGCTATGGCTACACCTTC. It encodes CASSLVGGGGYGYTF.

This clonotype has a count of ten or more. The gene calls are TRBV12-3 or TRBV12-4 and TRBJ1-1, with D unresolved. This CDR3 has 13 residues. V shed 3 bases and J shed 8 bases, with 13 bases lying between them. CDR3 sequence (DNA): TGTGCCAGCAGTTTCTCTCCCCCGAGGGAAGCTTTCTTT. It is translated as CASSFSPPREAFF.

On this clonotype itself: With a much larger clone just one base away, this may be a read error. V and J are TRBV29-1 and TRBJ2-3; TRBD1 is a possible D gene (5 bases). V lost 7 bases and J lost 6, with 11 bases in between. Germline V gene lookup returns CDR1 SQVTM and CDR2 ANQGSEA. The CDR3 loop spans 11 amino acids. CDR3 amino acids: CSADSRDTQYF. The CDR3 DNA is TGCAGCGCTGACAGCAGGGATACGCAGTATTTT.

This clonotype showed up many times. The V gene is TRBV19, the J gene TRBJ2-5; D gene uncertain. Germline V gene sequence: CDR1 LNHDA, CDR2 SQIVND (reference sequence). The CDR3 is made up of 11 amino acids. The V end lost 7 bases, the J end lost 5 bases, and 8 bases lay between the germline ends. DNA for the CDR3: TGTGCCAGTATTGGGTGGGAGACCCAGTACTTC. Translating gives CASIGWETQYF.

This clonotype has only a few counts. J is TRBJ2-7 and V is TRBV18, with D possibly TRBD2 on 6 matching bases. Germline values: CDR1 KGHSH, CDR2 LQKENI. V was cut by 2 bases and J by 2 bases, with 7 bases left in between. This CDR3 contains 13 residues. CDR3 region: CASSPGTAYEQYV. CDR3 DNA sequence: TGTGCCAGCTCACCAGGGACTGCCTACGAGCAGTACGTC.

This chain uses TRBV28 with TRBJ1-2, with D uncertain. V dropped 7 bases and J dropped 8 bases, with 23 bases sitting between them. Germline V lookup: CDR1 MDHEN, CDR2 SYDVKM. The CDR3 contains 15 residues. In DNA form, the CDR3 reads TGTGCCAGCACCTCCCCCCGGATGAGATCCGAGGGCTACACCTTC. The encoded protein is CASTSPRMRSEGYTF.

This clonotype has at least ten counts. The chain links TRBV10-3 to TRBJ2-1, with D tentatively TRBD1 (6 bases). Germline V CDR1 and CDR2: ENHRY, SYGVKD. V lost 11 bases and J lost 6, with 20 bases in between. This CDR3 has 14 residues. The CDR3 is CAAQPGDRGNEQFF. In DNA form, the CDR3 reads TGTGCCGCACAACCAGGGGACCGAGGCAATGAGCAGTTCTTC.

This clonotype showed up many times. This chain uses TRBV2 with TRBJ2-5; TRBD2 is a possible D gene (6 bases). The CDR3 has 13 residues. V lost 6 bases, J lost 0 bases, and 8 bases lay in between. Germline CDR1 reads SNHLY; CDR2 reads FYNNEI. CDR3 protein: CASREGNQETQYF. The CDR3 nucleotides are TGTGCCAGCAGGGAGGGCAACCAAGAGACCCAGTACTTC.

The chain recombines TRBV5-1 with TRBJ1-1, with TRBD1 as a possible D gene (5 bases). This CDR3 spans 16 amino acids. Germline V gene sequence: CDR1 SGHRS, CDR2 YFSETQ. V lost 1 base, J lost 0 bases, and 13 bases lay in between. CDR3 DNA: TGCGCCAGCAGCTTGTCCTCCGCCAGGGTGAACACTGAAGCTTTCTTT. Protein: CASSLSSARVNTEAFF. Combining the CDR3 with reference TRBV5-1 and TRBJ1-1 gives the whole variable domain KAGVTQTPRYLIKTRGQQVTLSCSPISGHRSVSWYQQTPGQGLQFLFEYFSETQRNKGNFPGRFSGRQFSNSRSEMNVSTLELGDSALYLCASSLSSARVNTEAFFGQGTRLTVV.

This clonotype was counted only a few times. The gene calls are TRBV11-3 and TRBJ1-1; 8 bases map to TRBD1. The CDR3 loop spans 14 amino acids. V was pared by 5 bases and J by 6 bases, with 8 bases of the junction left unmatched. Germline loops: CDR1 SGHNT, CDR2 YENEEA. The CDR3 coding sequence is TGTGCCAGCAGCCTACGGACAGGGTGGTCTGAAGCTTTCTTT. Translating gives CASSLRTGWSEAFF.